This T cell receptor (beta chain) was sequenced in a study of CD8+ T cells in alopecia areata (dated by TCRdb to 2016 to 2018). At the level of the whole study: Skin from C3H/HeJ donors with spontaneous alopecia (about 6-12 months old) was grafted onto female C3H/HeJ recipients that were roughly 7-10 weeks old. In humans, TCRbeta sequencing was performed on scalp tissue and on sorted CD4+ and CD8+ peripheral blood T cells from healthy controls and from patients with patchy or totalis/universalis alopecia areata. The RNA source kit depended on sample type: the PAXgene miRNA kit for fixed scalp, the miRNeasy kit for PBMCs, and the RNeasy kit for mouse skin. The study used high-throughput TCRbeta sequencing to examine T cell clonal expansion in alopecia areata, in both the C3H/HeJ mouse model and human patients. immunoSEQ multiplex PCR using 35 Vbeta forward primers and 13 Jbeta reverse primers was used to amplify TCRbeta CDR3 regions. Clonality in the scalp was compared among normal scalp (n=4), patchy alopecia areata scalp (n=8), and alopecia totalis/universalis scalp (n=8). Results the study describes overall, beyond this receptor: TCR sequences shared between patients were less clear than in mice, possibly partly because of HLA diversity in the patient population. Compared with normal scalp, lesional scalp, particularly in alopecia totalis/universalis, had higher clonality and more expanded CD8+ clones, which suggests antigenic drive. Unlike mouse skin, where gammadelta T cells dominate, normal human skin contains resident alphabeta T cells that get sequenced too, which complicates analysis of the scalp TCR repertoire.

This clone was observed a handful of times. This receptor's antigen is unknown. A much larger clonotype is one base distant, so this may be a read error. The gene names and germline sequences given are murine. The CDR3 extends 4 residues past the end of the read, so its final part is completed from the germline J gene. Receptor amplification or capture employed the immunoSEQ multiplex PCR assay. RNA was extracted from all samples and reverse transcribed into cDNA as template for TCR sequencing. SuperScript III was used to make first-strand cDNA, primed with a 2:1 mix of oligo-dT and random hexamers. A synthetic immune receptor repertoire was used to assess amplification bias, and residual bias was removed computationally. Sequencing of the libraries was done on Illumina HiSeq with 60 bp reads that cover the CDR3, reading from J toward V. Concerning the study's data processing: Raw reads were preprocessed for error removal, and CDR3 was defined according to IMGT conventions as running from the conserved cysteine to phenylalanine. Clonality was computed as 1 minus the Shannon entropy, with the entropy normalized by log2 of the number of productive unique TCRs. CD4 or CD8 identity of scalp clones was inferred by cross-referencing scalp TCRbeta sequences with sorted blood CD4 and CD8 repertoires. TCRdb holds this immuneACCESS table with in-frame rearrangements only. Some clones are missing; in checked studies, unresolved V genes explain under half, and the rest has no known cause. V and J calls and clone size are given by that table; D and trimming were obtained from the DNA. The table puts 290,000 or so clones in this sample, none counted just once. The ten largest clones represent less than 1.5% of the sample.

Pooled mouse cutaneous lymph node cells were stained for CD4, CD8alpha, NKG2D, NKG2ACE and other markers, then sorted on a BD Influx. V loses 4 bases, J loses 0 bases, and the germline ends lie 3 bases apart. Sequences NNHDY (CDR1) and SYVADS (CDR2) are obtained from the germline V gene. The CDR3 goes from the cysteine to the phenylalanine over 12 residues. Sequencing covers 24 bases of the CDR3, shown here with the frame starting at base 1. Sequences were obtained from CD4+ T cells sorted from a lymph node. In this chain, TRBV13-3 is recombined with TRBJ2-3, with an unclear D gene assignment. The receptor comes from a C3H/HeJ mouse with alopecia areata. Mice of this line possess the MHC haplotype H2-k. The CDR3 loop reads CASSSSAETLYF. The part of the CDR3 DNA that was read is TGTGCCAGCAGTTCTAGTGCAGAA.